Listed here are 14 T cell receptor beta chains from one sample, sequenced in a study of blood T cell repertoires in COVID-19. The assay was immunoSEQ multiplex PCR, and TCRdb's table has in-frame clones only and misses some. This table holds about 150,000 clones, roughly 78% found once. What was sequenced was PBMCs or T cells enriched from blood (not recorded which). The origin of the receptors is a woman in her forties or fifties who had recovered from COVID-19.

The J gene is TRBJ1-3, the V gene TRBV3-1 (or the pseudogene TRBV3-2); 8 positions agree with TRBD1. V shed 4 bases and J 4 bases; nucleotides not matched to a gene: 6. Germline CDR1 is LGHDT and CDR2 is YNNKEL (reference sequence). The CDR3 covers 15 residues. The CDR3 sequence: CASSPWTGKGNTIYF. Written as DNA, the CDR3 is TGTGCCAGCAGCCCTTGGACAGGGAAAGGAAACACCATATATTTT.

The V and J genes are TRBV7-9 and TRBJ1-2; D remains unclear. Germline V gives CDR1 SEHNR, CDR2 FQNEAQ (reference sequence). Trimming pared 0 bases from V and 6 bases from J, leaving 14 bases between. There are 15 residues in the CDR3. The CDR3, as DNA: TGTGCCAGCAGCTTAGCCACAGCATCATGGAATGGCTACACCTTC. Translating gives CASSLATASWNGYTF.

The CDR3 DNA reads as TGTGCCAGCAGTACCTCGGACAGGATCAATCAGCCCCAGCATTTT. Translation gives CASSTSDRINQPQHF. The chain carries TRBV28 and TRBJ1-5, with 7 nucleotides matching TRBD1. With V trimmed by 5 bases and J by 3 bases, 7 bases remained unmatched. Germline CDR1 is MDHEN and CDR2 is SYDVKM. The CDR3 contains 15 residues.

This clone has just a few counts. This chain's CDR3 is CASSLAQGRGTEAFF. In DNA form, the CDR3 reads TGTGCCAGCAGTTTAGCCCAGGGAAGGGGAACTGAAGCTTTCTTT. The genes are TRBV27 and TRBJ1-1; D possibly corresponds to TRBD1 (5 bases). This CDR3 region has 15 residues. Trimming cost V 2 bases and J 5 bases, with 15 bases left between them. Germline V gene data show CDR1 as MNHEY and CDR2 as SMNVEV (reference sequence).

The chain has TRBV2 and TRBJ2-3; 9 nucleotides align to TRBD1. This CDR3 has 13 residues. Germline CDR1 SNHLY, CDR2 FYNNEI. V lost 4 bases, J lost 5 bases, and 1 base stayed unmatched. The CDR3 DNA reads TGTGCCAGCAGTGGACAGGGGGTAGATACGCAGTATTTT. Translating it yields CASSGQGVDTQYF.

This chain uses TRBV3-1 (or the pseudogene TRBV3-2) with TRBJ2-3; 9 bases are a match to TRBD2. Trimming at V came to 0 bases and at J to 3 bases, leaving 1 base not matched to a gene. This CDR3 has 15 residues. The V gene's germline CDR1 is LGHDT and CDR2 YNNKEL (reference sequence). The CDR3 sequence is CASSQEGLATDTQYF. CDR3 DNA: TGTGCCAGCAGCCAAGAGGGACTAGCTACAGATACGCAGTATTTT.

The chain links TRBV10-3 to TRBJ2-3, with 9 bases fitting TRBD2. The CDR3 totals 14 residues. Germline-derived CDR1 and CDR2 are ENHRY and SYGVKD. The junction had 4 bases not matched to a gene; V was cut back by 4 bases and J by 5 bases. CDR3 sequence: CAISVQRGEDTQYF. For the CDR3, the DNA is TGTGCCATCAGTGTTCAGCGGGGGGAAGATACGCAGTATTTT.

V usage is TRBV5-1 and J usage is TRBJ2-7; 10 bases match TRBD1. V lost 4 bases and J lost 0; bases outside the gene matches: 4. The CDR3 runs to 15 residues. Germline loops: CDR1 SGHRS, CDR2 YFSETQ. The CDR3 protein is CASSNGQGGSYEQYF. The DNA of the CDR3 is TGCGCCAGCAGCAATGGACAGGGGGGCTCCTACGAGCAGTACTTC.

This clone occurred a few times. CDR3 nucleotides: TGTGCCAGCAGCACCGGGACAGGGCCCCAGCCCCAGCATTTT. This encodes CASSTGTGPQPQHF. The V gene is TRBV28, the J gene TRBJ1-5, with 9 bases matching TRBD1. Germline V gene sequence: CDR1 MDHEN, CDR2 SYDVKM. There are 14 residues in the CDR3. Germline trimming cut 6 bases from V and 7 bases from J; bases unmatched to any gene: 7.

This clone was counted only a few times. The chain uses TRBV14 and TRBJ2-2; D not resolved. The V gene lost 1 base and the J gene lost 1 base, with 4 bases spanning the gap. Germline assignment: CDR1 SGHDN and CDR2 FVKESK. CDR3 length: 14 amino acids. This chain's CDR3 is CASSQVQNTGELFF. Here the CDR3 DNA reads TGTGCCAGCAGCCAAGTTCAGAACACCGGGGAGCTGTTTTTT.

This clone was counted between two and nine times. The chain recombines TRBV21-1 with TRBJ1-6; the table's D gene call, TRBD1, was not cross checked with the DNA. TRBV21-1 is designated a pseudogene. The length of the CDR3 is 13 residues. CDR3 in DNA: TGTGCTCCTTTGGGACAAAATAATTCACCCCTCCACTTT. It yields the protein CAPLGQNNSPLHF.

The chain combines TRBV5-5 with TRBJ1-6; no firm D call. Deletions cut 0 bases from V and 3 bases from J, with 13 bases between. There are 17 residues in the CDR3. Germline V gene data show CDR1 as SGHKS and CDR2 as YYEKEE (reference sequence). The CDR3 is CASSLVRQAVYNSPLHF. Here the CDR3 DNA reads TGTGCCAGCAGCTTGGTTCGGCAGGCAGTCTATAATTCACCCCTCCACTTT.

The J gene is TRBJ1-1, the V gene TRBV30; a weak D match, TRBD1 (6 bases). Deletions cut 2 bases from V and 5 bases from J, with 9 bases between. The length of the CDR3 is 12 residues. Germline CDR1 reads GTSNPN; CDR2 reads SVGIG (reference sequence). For the CDR3, the DNA is TGTGCCTGGAGTATGAGGGGGACTGAAGCTTTCTTT. Its protein is CAWSMRGTEAFF.

The chain carries TRBV6-2 or TRBV6-3 and TRBJ1-1; maybe TRBD1 (5 bases). Per the germline V gene, CDR1 is MNHEY and CDR2 is SVGEGT. The length of the CDR3 is 14 residues. V was clipped by 6 bases and J by 4 bases, with 15 bases between them. As DNA, the CDR3 is TGTGCCAGCAGCCGAGCGGGCGGGGGCACTGAAGCTTTCTTT. Residues: CASSRAGGGTEAFF.